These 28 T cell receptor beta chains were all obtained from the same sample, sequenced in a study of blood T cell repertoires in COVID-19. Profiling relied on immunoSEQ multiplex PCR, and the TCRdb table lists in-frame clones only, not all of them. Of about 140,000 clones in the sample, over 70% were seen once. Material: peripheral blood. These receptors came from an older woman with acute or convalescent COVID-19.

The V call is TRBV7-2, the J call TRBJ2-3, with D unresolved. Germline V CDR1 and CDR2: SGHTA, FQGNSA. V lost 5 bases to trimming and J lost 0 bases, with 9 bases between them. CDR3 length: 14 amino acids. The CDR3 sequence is CASSKSTSTDTQYF. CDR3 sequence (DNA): TGTGCCAGCAGCAAAAGTACTAGCACAGATACGCAGTATTTT.

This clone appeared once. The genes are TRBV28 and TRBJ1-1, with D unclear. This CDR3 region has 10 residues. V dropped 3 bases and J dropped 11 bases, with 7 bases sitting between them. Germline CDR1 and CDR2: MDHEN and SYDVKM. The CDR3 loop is CASSFEEAFF. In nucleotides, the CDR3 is TGTGCCAGCAGTTTTGAGGAGGCTTTCTTT.

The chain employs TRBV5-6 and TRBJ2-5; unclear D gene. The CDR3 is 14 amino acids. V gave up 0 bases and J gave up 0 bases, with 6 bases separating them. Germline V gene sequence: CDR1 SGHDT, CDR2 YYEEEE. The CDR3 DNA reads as TGTGCCAGCAGCTTGGGCAGGTACCAAGAGACCCAGTACTTC. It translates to CASSLGRYQETQYF.

The CDR3 loop is CASSFTGRADEQFF. The CDR3 DNA reads TGTGCCAGCAGCTTTACCGGGAGGGCCGATGAGCAGTTCTTC. The rearrangement uses TRBV5-5 and TRBJ2-1; 8 bases agree with TRBD2. The CDR3 extends over 14 amino acids. V lost 2 bases, J lost 8 bases, and 6 bases stayed unmatched. Germline-derived CDR1 and CDR2 are SGHKS and YYEKEE (reference sequence).

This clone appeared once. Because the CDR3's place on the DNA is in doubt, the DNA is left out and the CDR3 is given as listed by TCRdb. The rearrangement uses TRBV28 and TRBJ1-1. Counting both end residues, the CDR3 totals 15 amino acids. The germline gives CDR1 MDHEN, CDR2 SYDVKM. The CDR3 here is CASSSSGERNTEAFF.

CDR3 DNA sequence: TGTGCCAGCAGTGTTTGGGGACAGGGGTACGAGCAGTACTTC. Translated: CASSVWGQGYEQYF. V and J are TRBV2 and TRBJ2-7; 10 bases align to TRBD1. From germline, CDR1 is SNHLY and CDR2 FYNNEI. This CDR3 has 14 amino acids. J was trimmed by 4 bases and V by 4 bases; bases with no gene match: 4.

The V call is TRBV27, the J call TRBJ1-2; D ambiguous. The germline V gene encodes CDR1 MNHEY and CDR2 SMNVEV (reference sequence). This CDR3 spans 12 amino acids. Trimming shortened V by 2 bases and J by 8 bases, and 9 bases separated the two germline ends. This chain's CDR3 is CASSLAYGGYTF. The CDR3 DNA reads TGTGCCAGCAGTTTAGCCTACGGGGGCTACACCTTC.

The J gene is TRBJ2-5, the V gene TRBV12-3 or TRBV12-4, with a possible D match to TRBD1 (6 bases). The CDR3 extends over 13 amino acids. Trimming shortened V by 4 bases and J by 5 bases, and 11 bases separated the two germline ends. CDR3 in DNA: TGTGCCAGCAGTTCAGGGGCCCGTGAGACCCAGTACTTC. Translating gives CASSSGARETQYF.

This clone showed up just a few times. The CDR3 sequence is CASRRTGGSQETQYF. As DNA, the CDR3 is TGTGCCAGCAGGCGGACAGGGGGCTCCCAAGAGACCCAGTACTTC. V is TRBV6-5 and J is TRBJ2-5, with TRBD1 matching 11 bases. The ends lost 6 bases at V and 1 base at J; junction bases unmatched: 4. Germline values: CDR1 MNHEY, CDR2 SVGAGI. The CDR3 is 15 amino acids.

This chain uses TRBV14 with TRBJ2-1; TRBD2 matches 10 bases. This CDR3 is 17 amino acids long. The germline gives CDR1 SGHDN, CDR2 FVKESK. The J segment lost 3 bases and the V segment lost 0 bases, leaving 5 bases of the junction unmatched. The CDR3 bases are TGTGCCAGCAGCCAAGATCTGCGACTAGCGGGCTACAATGAGCAGTTCTTC. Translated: CASSQDLRLAGYNEQFF.

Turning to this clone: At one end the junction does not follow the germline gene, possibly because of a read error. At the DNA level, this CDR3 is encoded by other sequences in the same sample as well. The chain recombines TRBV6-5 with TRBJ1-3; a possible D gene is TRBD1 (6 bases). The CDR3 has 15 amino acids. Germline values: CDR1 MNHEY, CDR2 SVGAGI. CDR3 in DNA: TGTGCCAGCAGTGACTCACAGGGATCTGGAAACACCATATATTTT. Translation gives CASSDSQGSGNTIYF.

CDR3 loop: CASSAAGISYNEQFF. CDR3 DNA sequence: TGCGCCAGCAGCGCGGCGGGGATCTCCTACAATGAGCAGTTCTTC. The J gene is TRBJ2-1, the V gene TRBV5-1; perhaps TRBD2 as D (6 bases). Looked up from germline, CDR1 is SGHRS and CDR2 is YFSETQ. V gave up 4 bases and J gave up 0 bases, with 11 bases separating them. The CDR3 consists of 15 residues.

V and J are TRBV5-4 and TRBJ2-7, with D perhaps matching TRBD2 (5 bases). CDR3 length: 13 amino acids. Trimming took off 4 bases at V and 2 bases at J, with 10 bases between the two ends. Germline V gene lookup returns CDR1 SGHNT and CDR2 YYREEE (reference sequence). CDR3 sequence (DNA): TGTGCCAGCAGCAGGGAGCCCCCCTACGAGCAGTACTTC. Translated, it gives CASSREPPYEQYF. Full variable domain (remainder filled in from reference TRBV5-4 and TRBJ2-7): ETGVTQSPTHLIKTRGQQVTLRCSSQSGHNTVSWYQQALGQGPQFIFQYYREEENGRGNFPPRFSGLQFPNYSSELNVNALELDDSALYLCASSREPPYEQYFGPGTRLTVT.

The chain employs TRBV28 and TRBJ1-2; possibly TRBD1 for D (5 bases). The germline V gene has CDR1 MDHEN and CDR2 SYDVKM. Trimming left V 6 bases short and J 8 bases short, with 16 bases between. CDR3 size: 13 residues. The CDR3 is CASRLGGVTGYTF. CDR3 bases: TGTGCCAGCAGACTCGGGGGGGTGACGGGCTACACCTTC.

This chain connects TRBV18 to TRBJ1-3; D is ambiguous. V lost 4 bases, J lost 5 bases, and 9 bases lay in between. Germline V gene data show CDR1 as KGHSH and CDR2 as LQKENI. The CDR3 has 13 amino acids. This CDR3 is CASSLGVRNTIYF. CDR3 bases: TGTGCCAGCTCACTGGGAGTGAGAAACACCATATATTTT.

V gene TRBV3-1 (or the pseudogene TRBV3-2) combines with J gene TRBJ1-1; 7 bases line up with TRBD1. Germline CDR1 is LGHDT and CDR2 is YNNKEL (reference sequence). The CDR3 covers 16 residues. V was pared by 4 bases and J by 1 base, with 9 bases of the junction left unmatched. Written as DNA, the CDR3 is TGTGCCAGCAGCCTTCAGACAGGGTTTGGGAACACTGAAGCTTTCTTT. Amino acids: CASSLQTGFGNTEAFF.

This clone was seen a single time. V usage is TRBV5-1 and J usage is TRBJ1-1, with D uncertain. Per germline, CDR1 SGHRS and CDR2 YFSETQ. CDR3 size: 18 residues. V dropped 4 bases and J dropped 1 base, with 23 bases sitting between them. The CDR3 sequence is CASSKYSGVTDRNTEAFF. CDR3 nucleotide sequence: TGCGCCAGCAGCAAATACTCGGGTGTGACGGATAGGAACACTGAAGCTTTCTTT. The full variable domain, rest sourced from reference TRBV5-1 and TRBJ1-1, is KAGVTQTPRYLIKTRGQQVTLSCSPISGHRSVSWYQQTPGQGLQFLFEYFSETQRNKGNFPGRFSGRQFSNSRSEMNVSTLELGDSALYLCASSKYSGVTDRNTEAFFGQGTRLTVV.

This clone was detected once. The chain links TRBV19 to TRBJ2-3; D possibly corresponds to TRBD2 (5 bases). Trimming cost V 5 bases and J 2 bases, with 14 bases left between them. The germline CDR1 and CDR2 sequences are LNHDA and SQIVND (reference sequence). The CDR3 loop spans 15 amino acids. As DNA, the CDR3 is TGTGCCAGTAGTCTGACTACCACCTTCACAGATACGCAGTATTTT. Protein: CASSLTTTFTDTQYF.

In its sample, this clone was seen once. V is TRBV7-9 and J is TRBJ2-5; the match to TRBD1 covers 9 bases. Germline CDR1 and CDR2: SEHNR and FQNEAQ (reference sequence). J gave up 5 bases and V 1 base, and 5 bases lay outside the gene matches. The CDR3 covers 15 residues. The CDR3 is CASSLVGTGRETQYF. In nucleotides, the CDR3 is TGTGCCAGCAGCTTAGTAGGGACAGGGAGGGAGACCCAGTACTTC. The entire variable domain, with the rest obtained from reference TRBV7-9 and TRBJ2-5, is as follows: DTGVSQNPRHKITKRGQNVTFRCDPISEHNRLYWYRQTLGQGPEFLTYFQNEAQLEKSRLLSDRFSAERPKGSFSTLEIQRTEQGDSAMYLCASSLVGTGRETQYFGPGTRLLVL.

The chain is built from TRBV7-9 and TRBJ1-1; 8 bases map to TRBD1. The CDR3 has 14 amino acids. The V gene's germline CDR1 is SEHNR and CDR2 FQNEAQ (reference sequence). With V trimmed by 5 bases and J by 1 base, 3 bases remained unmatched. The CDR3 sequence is CASSDGQGNTEAFF. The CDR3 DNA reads TGTGCCAGCAGCGACGGACAGGGGAACACTGAAGCTTTCTTT.

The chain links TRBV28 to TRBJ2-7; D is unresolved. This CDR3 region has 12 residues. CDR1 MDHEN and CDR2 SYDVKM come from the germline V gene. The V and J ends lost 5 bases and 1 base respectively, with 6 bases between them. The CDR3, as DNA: TGTGCCAGCAGTCGACTGTCCTACGAGCAGTACTTC. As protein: CASSRLSYEQYF. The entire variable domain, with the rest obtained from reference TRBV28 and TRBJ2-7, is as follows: DVKVTQSSRYLVKRTGEKVFLECVQDMDHENMFWYRQDPGLGLRLIYFSYDVKMKEKGDIPEGYSVSREKKERFSLILESASTNQTSMYLCASSRLSYEQYFGPGTRLTVT.

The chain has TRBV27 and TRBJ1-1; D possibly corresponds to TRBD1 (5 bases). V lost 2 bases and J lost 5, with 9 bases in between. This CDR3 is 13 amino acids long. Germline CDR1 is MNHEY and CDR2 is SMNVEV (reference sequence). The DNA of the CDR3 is TGTGCCAGCAGTTTACAGGGTGGGACTGAAGCTTTCTTT. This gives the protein CASSLQGGTEAFF.

The CDR3 is CASSRAISGEQYF. DNA for the CDR3: TGTGCCAGCAGCCGGGCTATATCGGGGGAGCAGTACTTC. The chain combines TRBV6-5 with TRBJ2-7; D is possibly TRBD2 (5 bases). Per germline, CDR1 MNHEY and CDR2 SVGAGI. The CDR3 runs 13 residues. V was cut by 6 bases and J by 7 bases, with 16 bases left in between.

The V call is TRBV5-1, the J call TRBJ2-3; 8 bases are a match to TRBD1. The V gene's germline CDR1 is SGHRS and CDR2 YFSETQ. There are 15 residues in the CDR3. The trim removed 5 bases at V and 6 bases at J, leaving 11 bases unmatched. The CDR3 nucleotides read TGCGCCAGCAGGGAAAGACAGGGGCTGGGGGATACGCAGTATTTT. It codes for CASRERQGLGDTQYF.

The CDR3 sequence is CATTGIGLANTNTGELFF. CDR3 bases: TGTGCCACCACAGGTATAGGGCTAGCGAACACGAACACCGGGGAGCTGTTTTTT. V gene TRBV19 combines with J gene TRBJ2-2; weak D call: TRBD2 (6 bases). The CDR3 spans 18 residues. Deletions cut 10 bases from V and 0 bases from J, with 24 bases between. Germline values: CDR1 LNHDA, CDR2 SQIVND (reference sequence).

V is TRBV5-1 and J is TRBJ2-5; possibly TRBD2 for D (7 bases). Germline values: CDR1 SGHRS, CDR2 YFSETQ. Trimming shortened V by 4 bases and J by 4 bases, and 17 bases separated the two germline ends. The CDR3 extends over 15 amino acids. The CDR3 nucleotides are TGCGCCAGCAGCCCGTGGGGGGGGCATGGAGAGACCCAGTACTTC. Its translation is CASSPWGGHGETQYF. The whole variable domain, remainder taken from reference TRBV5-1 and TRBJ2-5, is KAGVTQTPRYLIKTRGQQVTLSCSPISGHRSVSWYQQTPGQGLQFLFEYFSETQRNKGNFPGRFSGRQFSNSRSEMNVSTLELGDSALYLCASSPWGGHGETQYFGPGTRLLVL.

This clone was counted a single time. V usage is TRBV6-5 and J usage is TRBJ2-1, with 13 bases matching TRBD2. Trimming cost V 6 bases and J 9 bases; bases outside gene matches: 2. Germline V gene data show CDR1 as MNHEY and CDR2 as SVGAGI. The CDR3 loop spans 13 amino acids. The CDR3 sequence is CASRLAGGGEQFF. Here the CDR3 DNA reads TGTGCCAGCAGACTAGCGGGAGGGGGTGAGCAGTTCTTC.

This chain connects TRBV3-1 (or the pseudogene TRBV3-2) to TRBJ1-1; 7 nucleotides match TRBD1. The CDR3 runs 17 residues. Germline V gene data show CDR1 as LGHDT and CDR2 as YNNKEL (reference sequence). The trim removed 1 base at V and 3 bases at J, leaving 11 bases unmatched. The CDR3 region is CASSQATWTGRDTEAFF. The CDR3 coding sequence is TGTGCCAGCAGCCAAGCGACTTGGACAGGACGGGACACTGAAGCTTTCTTT.